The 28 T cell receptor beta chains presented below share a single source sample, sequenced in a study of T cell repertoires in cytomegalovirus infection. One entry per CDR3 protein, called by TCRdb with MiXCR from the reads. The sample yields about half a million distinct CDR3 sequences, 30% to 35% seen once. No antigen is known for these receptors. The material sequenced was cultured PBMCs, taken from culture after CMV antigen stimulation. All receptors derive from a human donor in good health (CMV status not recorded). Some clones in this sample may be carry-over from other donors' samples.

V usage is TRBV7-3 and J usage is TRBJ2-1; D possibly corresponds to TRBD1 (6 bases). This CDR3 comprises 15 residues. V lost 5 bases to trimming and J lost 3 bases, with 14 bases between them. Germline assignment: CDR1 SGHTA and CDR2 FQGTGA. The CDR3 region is CASSTRQENYNEQFF. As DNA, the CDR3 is TGTGCCAGCAGCACACGACAGGAGAACTACAATGAGCAGTTCTTC.

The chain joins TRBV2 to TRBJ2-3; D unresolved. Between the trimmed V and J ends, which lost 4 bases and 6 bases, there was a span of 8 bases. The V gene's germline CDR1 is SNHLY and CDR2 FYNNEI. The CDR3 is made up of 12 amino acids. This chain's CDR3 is CASSAVLDTQYF. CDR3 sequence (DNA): TGTGCCAGCAGTGCAGTGCTCGATACGCAGTATTTT.

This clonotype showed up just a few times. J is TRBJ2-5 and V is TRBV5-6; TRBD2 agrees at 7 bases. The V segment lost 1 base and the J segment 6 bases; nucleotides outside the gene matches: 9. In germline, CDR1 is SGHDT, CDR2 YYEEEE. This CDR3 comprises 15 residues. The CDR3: CASSLSSGTGQTQYF. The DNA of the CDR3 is TGTGCCAGCAGCTTGTCAAGCGGGACGGGGCAGACCCAGTACTTC.

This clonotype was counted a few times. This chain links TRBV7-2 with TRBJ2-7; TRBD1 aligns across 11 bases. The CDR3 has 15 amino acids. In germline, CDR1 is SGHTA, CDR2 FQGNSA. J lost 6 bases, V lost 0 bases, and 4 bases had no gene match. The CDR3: CASSLAGTGGGEQYF. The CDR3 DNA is TGTGCCAGCAGCTTAGCCGGGACAGGGGGAGGCGAGCAGTACTTC.

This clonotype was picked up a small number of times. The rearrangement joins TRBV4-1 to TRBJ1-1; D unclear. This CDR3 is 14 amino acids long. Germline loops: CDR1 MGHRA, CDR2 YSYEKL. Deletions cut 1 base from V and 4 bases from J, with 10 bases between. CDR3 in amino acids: CASSQVWAGTEAFF. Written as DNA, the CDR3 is TGCGCCAGCAGCCAAGTCTGGGCCGGCACTGAAGCTTTCTTT.

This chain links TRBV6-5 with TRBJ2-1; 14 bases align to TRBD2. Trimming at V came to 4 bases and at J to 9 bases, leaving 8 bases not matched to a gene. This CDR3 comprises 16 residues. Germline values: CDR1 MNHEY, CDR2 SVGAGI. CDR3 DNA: TGTGCCAGCAGTTCCATGGGACTAGCGGGAGAGGTTGAGCAGTTCTTC. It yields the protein CASSSMGLAGEVEQFF.

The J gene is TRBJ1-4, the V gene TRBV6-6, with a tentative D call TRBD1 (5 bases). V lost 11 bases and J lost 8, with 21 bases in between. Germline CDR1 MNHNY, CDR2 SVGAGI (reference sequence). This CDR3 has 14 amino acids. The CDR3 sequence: CASMRGQGGEKLFF. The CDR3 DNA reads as TGTGCCTCCATGCGCGGGCAGGGTGGCGAAAAACTGTTTTTT.

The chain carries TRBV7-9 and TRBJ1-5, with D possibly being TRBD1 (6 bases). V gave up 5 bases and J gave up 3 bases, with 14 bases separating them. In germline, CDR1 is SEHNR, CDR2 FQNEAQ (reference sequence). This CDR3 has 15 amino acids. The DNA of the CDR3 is TGTGCCAGCAGCGCCCAGGGGACCTCCAATCAGCCCCAGCATTTT. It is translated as CASSAQGTSNQPQHF.

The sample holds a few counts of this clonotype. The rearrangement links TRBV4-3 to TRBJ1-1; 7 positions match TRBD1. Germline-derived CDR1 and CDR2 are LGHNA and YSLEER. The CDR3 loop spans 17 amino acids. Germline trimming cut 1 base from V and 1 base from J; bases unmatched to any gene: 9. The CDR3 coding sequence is TGCGCCAGCAGCCAAGCGACAGGGATTCGTACGAACACTGAAGCTTTCTTT. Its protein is CASSQATGIRTNTEAFF.

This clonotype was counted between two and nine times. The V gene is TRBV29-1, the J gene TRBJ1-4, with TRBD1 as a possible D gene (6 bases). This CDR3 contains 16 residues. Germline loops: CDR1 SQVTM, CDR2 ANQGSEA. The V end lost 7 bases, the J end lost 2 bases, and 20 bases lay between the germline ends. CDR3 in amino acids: CSALRGGGWTNEKLFF. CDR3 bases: TGCAGCGCCCTAAGGGGGGGGGGCTGGACTAATGAAAAACTGTTTTTT.

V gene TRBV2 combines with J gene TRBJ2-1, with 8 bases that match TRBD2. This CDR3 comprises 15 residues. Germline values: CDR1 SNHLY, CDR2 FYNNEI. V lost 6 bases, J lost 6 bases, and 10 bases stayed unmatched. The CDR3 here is CASSAVAGLGNEQFF. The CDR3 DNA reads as TGTGCCAGCAGCGCAGTAGCGGGGCTAGGCAATGAGCAGTTCTTC. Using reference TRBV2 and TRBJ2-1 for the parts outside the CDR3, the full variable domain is EPEVTQTPSHQVTQMGQEVILRCVPISNHLYFYWYRQILGQKVEFLVSFYNNEISEKSEIFDDQFSVERPDGSNFTLKIRSTKLEDSAMYFCASSAVAGLGNEQFFGPGTRLTVL.

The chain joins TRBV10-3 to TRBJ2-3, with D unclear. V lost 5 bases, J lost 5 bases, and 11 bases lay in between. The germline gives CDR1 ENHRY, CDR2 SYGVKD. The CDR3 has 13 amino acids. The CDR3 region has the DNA TGTGCCATCAGTAATGACCTAGGAGATACGCAGTATTTT. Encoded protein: CAISNDLGDTQYF.

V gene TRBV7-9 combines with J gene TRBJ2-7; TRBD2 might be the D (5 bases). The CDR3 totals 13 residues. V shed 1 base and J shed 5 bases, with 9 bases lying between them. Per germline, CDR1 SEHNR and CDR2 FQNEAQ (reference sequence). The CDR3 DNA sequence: TGTGCCAGCAGCTTAGAAGAGGGCGACGAGCAGTACTTC. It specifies CASSLEEGDEQYF.

CDR3 DNA: TGTGCCAGCAGCAGGAGACCTCGCTCCGGGACTAGCGGATCCTCTGGGGCCAACGTCCTGACTTTC. This encodes CASSRRPRSGTSGSSGANVLTF. The chain is built from TRBV28 and TRBJ2-6, with 11 bases identical to TRBD2. Germline V gene lookup returns CDR1 MDHEN and CDR2 SYDVKM. J was trimmed by 0 bases and V by 6 bases; bases with no gene match: 19. The CDR3 has 22 residues.

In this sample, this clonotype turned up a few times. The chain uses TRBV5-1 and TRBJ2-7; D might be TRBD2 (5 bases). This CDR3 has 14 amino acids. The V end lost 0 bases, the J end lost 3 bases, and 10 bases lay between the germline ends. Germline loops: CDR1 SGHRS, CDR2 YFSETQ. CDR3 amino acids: CASSLVLADYEQYF. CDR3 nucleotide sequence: TGCGCCAGCAGCTTGGTTCTAGCAGACTACGAGCAGTACTTC.

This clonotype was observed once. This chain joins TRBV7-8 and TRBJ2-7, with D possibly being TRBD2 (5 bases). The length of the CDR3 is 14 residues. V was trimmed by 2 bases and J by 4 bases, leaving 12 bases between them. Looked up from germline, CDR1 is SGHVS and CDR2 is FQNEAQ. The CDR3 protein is CASSLSWGVYEQYV. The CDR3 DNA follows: TGTGCCAGCAGCTTATCATGGGGAGTTTACGAGCAGTACGTC.

CDR3 protein: CAWSAEGYEQYF. The CDR3 region has the DNA TGTGCCTGGAGTGCTGAAGGCTACGAGCAGTACTTC. The genes are TRBV30 and TRBJ2-7; the D is unclear. The germline V gene has CDR1 GTSNPN and CDR2 SVGIG (reference sequence). The CDR3 is 12 residues long. V lost 1 base and J 3 bases, leaving 7 bases between the germline ends. The full variable domain, rest sourced from reference TRBV30 and TRBJ2-7, is SQTIHQWPATLVQPVGSPLSLECTVEGTSNPNLYWYRQAAGRGLQLLFYSVGIGQISSEVPQNLSASRPQDRQFILSSKKLLLSDSGFYLCAWSAEGYEQYFGPGTRLTVT.

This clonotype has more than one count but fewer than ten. The DNA of the CDR3 is TGTGCCAGCAGCCCAGCAGGCCGCAATCAGCCCCAGCATTTT. Encoded protein: CASSPAGRNQPQHF. The rearrangement joins TRBV9 to TRBJ1-5; unclear D gene. V was trimmed by 4 bases and J by 2 bases, leaving 10 bases between them. The germline V gene encodes CDR1 SGDLS and CDR2 YYNGEE. The CDR3 length is 14 residues.

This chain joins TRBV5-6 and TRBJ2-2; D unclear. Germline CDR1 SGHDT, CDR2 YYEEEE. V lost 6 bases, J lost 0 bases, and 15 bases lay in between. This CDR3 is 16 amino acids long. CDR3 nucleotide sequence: TGTGCCAGCACCTTAAACCCAGGCACGAACACCGGGGAGCTGTTTTTT. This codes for CASTLNPGTNTGELFF. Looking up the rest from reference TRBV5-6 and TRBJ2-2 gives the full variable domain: DAGVTQSPTHLIKTRGQQVTLRCSPKSGHDTVSWYQQALGQGPQFIFQYYEEEERQRGNFPDRFSGHQFPNYSSELNVNALLLGDSALYLCASTLNPGTNTGELFFGEGSRLTVL.

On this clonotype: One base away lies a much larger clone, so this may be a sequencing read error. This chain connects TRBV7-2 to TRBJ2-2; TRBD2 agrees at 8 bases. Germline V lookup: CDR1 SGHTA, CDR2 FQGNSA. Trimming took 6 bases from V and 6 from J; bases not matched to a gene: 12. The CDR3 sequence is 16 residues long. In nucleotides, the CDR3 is TGTGCCAGCAGGAAGGGCGGGAGGATTACGGCCGGGGAGCTGTTTTTT. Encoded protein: CASRKGGRITAGELFF.

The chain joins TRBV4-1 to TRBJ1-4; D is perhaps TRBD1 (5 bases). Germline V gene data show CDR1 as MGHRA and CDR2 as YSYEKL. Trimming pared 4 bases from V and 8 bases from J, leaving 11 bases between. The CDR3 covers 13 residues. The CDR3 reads CASSLLGGEKLFF. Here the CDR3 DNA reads TGCGCCAGCAGCCTCCTCGGGGGGGAAAAACTGTTTTTT.

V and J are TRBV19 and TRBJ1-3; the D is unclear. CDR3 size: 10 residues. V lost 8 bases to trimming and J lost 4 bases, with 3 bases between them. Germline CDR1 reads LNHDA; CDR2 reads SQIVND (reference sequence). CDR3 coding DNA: TGTGCCAGTGGCGGAAACACCATATATTTT. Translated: CASGGNTIYF.

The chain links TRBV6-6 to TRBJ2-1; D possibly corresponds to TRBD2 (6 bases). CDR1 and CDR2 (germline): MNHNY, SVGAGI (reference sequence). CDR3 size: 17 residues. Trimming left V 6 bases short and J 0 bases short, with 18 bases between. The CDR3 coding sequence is TGTGCCAGCAGGTCCCTCTCTGCCGGGAGCTCCTACAATGAGCAGTTCTTC. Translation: CASRSLSAGSSYNEQFF.

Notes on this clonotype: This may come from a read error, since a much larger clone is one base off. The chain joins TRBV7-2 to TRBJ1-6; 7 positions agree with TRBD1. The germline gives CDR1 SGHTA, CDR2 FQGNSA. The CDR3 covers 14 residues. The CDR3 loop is CASSFGTANSPLRF. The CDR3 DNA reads TGTGCCAGCAGCTTCGGGACAGCAAATTCACCCCTCCGCTTT.

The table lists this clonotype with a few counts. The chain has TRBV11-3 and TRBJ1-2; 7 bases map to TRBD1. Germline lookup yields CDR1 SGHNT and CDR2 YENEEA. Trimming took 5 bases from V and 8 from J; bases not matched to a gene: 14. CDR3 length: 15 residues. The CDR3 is CASSPTGVALGGYTF. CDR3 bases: TGTGCCAGCAGCCCAACAGGGGTTGCATTGGGAGGCTACACCTTC.

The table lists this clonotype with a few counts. CDR3 nucleotides: TGCAGCGTGGGAAGACAGGGGGACTACAATGAGCAGTTCTTC. Translation: CSVGRQGDYNEQFF. The gene calls are TRBV29-1 and TRBJ2-1; 9 bases line up with TRBD1. CDR3 size: 14 residues. Germline values: CDR1 SQVTM, CDR2 ANQGSEA. The trim removed 6 bases at V and 3 bases at J, leaving 6 bases unmatched.

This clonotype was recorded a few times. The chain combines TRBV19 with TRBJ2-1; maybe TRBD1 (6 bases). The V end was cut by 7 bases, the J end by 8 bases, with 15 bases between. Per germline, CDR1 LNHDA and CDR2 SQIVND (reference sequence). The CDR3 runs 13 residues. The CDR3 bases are TGTGCCAGTACCGTAGGGACATCTGATGAGCAGTTCTTC. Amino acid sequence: CASTVGTSDEQFF.

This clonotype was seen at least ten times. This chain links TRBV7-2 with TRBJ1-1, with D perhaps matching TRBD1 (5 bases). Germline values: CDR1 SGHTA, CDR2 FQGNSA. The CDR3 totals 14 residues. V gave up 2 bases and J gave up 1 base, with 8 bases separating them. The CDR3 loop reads CASSLRGENTEAFF. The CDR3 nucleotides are TGTGCCAGCAGCTTAAGGGGTGAGAACACTGAAGCTTTCTTT.